The sequence of this T cell receptor beta chain was determined in a study of T cell changes during pregnancy in multiple sclerosis. Measured with immunoSEQ multiplex PCR; TCRdb has only the in-frame clones, and not every one. This sample has tens of thousands of clones, with over 95% found just once. V was shortened by 0 bases and J by 3 bases, with 13 bases between the two germline ends. The CDR3 consists of 16 residues. Germline V gene sequence: CDR1 SGDLS, CDR2 YYNGEE. Source: CD8+ T cells from peripheral blood mononuclear cells, taken after pregnancy. J is TRBJ2-1 and V is TRBV9; TRBD1 might be the D (6 bases). The sequence derives from a female donor with multiple sclerosis, enrolled in a pregnancy study. The chain's CDR3 is CASSVEGTGRYNEQFF. The DNA for the CDR3 is TGTGCCAGCAGCGTAGAGGGTACAGGGCGCTACAATGAGCAGTTCTTC. The full variable domain, with the rest looked up from reference TRBV9 and TRBJ2-1, is DSGVTQTPKHLITATGQRVTLRCSPRSGDLSVYWYQQSLDQGLQFLIQYYNGEERAKGNILERFSAQQFPDLHSELNLSSLELGDSALYFCASSVEGTGRYNEQFFGPGTRLTVL.